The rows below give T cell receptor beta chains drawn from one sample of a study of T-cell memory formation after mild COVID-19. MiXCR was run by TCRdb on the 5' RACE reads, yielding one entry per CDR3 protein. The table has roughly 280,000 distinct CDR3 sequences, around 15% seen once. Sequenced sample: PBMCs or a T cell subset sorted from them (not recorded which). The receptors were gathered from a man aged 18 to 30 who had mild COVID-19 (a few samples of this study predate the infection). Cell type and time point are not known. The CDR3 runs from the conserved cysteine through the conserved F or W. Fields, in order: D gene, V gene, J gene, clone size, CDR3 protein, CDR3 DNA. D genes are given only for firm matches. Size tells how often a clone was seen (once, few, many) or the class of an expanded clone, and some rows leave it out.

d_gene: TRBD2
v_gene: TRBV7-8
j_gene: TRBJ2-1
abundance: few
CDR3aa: CASLERLANEQFF
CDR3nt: TGTGCCAGCCTTGAGAGACTAGCCAATGAGCAGTTCTTC

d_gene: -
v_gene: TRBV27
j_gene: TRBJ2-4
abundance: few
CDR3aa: CASSSSRKNIQYF
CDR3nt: TGTGCCAGCAGTAGTAGCAGGAAAAACATTCAGTACTTC

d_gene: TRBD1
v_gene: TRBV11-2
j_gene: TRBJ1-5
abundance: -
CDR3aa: CASSSMTGINQPQHF
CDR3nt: TGTGCCAGCAGCTCCATGACAGGGATCAATCAGCCCCAGCATTTT

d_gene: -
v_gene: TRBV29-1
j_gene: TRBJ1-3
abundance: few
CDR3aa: CSARGAKSGNTIYF
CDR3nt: TGCAGCGCGAGGGGTGCTAAGTCTGGAAACACCATATATTTT

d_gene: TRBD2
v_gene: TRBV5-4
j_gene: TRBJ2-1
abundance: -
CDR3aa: CASSPTSFVEQFF
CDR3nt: TGTGCCAGCAGCCCGACTAGCTTCGTTGAGCAGTTCTTC

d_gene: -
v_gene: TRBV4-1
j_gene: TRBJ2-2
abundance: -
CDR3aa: CASSQAILQVYTGELFF
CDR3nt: TGCGCCAGCAGCCAAGCTATTCTTCAGGTTTACACCGGGGAGCTGTTTTTT

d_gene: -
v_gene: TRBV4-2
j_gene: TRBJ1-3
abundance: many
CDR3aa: CASSPESASGNTIYF
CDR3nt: TGTGCCAGCAGCCCCGAATCGGCCTCTGGAAACACCATATATTTT

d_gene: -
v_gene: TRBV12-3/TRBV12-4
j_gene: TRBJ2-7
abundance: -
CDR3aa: CASTDSGGLREQYF
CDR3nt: TGTGCCAGCACCGACAGTGGGGGCTTAAGAGAGCAGTACTTC

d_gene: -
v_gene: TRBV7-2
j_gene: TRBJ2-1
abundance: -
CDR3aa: CASSRPSTGPSSYNEQFF
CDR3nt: TGTGCCAGCAGTCGCCCCTCGACAGGACCTAGCTCCTACAATGAGCAGTTCTTC

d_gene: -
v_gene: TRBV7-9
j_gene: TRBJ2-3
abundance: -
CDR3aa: CASSHDEDQILSTDTQYF
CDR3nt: TGTGCCAGCAGCCACGACGAGGATCAAATCCTGAGCACAGATACGCAGTATTTT

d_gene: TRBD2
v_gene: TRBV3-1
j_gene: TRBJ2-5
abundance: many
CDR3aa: CASSTSGGQETQYF
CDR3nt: TGTGCCAGCAGCACTAGCGGGGGGCAAGAGACCCAGTACTTC